This T cell receptor (beta chain) stems from a study of cytomegalovirus exposure and HLA in healthy donors. Germline CDR1 KGHSH, CDR2 LQKENI. The CDR3 is 14 amino acids. The trim removed 5 bases at V and 1 base at J, leaving 4 bases unmatched. With 60 Vbeta and 13 Jbeta primers, the PCR was carried out. TCRdb keeps only in-frame clones here, not all; method: immunoSEQ multiplex PCR. The table has about 130,000 clones, around four fifths seen once. This clone came up a few times. No antigen is known for it. Study findings and constraints: A later analysis linked more than 15,000 TCR beta sequences to HLA alleles at 0.05 false discovery rate.

The material sequenced was PBMCs. The receptor's source is a human donor in good health. This chain uses TRBV18 with TRBJ1-1, with 7 bases fitting TRBD1. As DNA, the CDR3 is TGTGCCAGCTCAAACCGGGACAGGAACACTGAAGCTTTCTTT. Its translation is CASSNRDRNTEAFF. The full variable domain, its missing parts supplied by reference TRBV18 and TRBJ1-1, is NAGVMQNPRHLVRRRGQEARLRCSPMKGHSHVYWYRQLPEEGLKFMVYLQKENIIDESGMPKERFSAEFPKEGPSILRIQQVVRGDSAAYFCASSNRDRNTEAFFGQGTRLTVV.